This T cell receptor beta chain derives from a study of cytomegalovirus exposure and HLA in healthy donors. In this sample, this clone turned up a few times. The same CDR3 can be traced to other DNA sequences in this sample. The PCR ran on 60 Vbeta and 13 Jbeta primers. The data were produced by immunoSEQ multiplex PCR, yet TCRdb's version contains in-frame clones alone and is incomplete. The sample consists of 90,000 to 100,000 clones, 65% to 80% of them appearing once. The germline V gene encodes CDR1 ENHRY and CDR2 SYGVKD. V was cut by 3 bases and J by 5 bases, with 10 bases left in between. The CDR3 sequence is 14 residues long.

The chain carries TRBV10-3 and TRBJ2-2, with a weak D call TRBD1 (5 bases). This TCR was sampled from a man aged 40-49 years in good health and CMV-seropositive. The sequencing sample was made of PBMCs. This chain's CDR3 is CAISEGHTTGELFF. CDR3 DNA: TGTGCCATCAGTGAAGGACACACGACCGGGGAGCTGTTTTTT.